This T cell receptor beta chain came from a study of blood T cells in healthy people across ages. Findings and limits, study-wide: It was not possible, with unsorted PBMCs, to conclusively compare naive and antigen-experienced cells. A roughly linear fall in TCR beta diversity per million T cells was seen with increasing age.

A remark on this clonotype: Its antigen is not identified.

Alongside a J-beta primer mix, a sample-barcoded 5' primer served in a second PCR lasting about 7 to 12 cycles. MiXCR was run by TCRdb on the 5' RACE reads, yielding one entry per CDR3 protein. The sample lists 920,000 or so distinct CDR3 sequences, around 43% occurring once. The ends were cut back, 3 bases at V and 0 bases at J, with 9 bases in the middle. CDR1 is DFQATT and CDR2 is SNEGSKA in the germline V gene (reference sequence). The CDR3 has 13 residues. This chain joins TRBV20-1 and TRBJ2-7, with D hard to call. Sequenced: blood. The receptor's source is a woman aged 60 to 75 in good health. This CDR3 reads CSASLISSYEQYF. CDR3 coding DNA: TGCAGTGCTAGCCTCATAAGCTCCTACGAGCAGTACTTC.